This T cell receptor (beta chain) was recorded in a study of human T cells and chemical hapten exposure. TCRdb redid the calling of the RACE reads with MiXCR, one entry per CDR3 protein. The sample has around 120,000 distinct CDR3 sequences; more than 9.5% are singletons. Regarding time point: patch test 1, 2 weeks after DPC sensitization. The sample's treatment: therapeutic diphenylcyclopropenone sensitization with weekly scalp DPC. Blood sampling preceded each patch test application. The authors' total RNA extraction used unfractionated whole blood. Trimming cost V 5 bases and J 1 base; bases outside gene matches: 7. From germline, CDR1 is LNHNV and CDR2 YYDKDF (reference sequence). This CDR3 has 16 amino acids. A few counts support this clonotype.

V is TRBV15 and J is TRBJ2-2, with 7 bases that match TRBD1. The material was whole blood, obtained in connection with sensitization to the hapten diphenylcyclopropenone (DPC). This TCR derives from a woman in her 40s with alopecia areata. Some clones in this sample may be carry-over from other donors' samples. In nucleotides, the CDR3 is TGTGCCACCAGCCAGCCGGACAGGAGGAACACCGGGGAGCTGTTTTTT. Translation: CATSQPDRRNTGELFF. Using reference TRBV15 and TRBJ2-2 for the parts outside the CDR3, the full variable domain is DAMVIQNPRYQVTQFGKPVTLSCSQTLNHNVMYWYQQKSSQAPKLLFHYYDKDFNNEADTPDNFQSRRPNTSFCFLDIRSPGLGDTAMYLCATSQPDRRNTGELFFGEGSRLTVL.